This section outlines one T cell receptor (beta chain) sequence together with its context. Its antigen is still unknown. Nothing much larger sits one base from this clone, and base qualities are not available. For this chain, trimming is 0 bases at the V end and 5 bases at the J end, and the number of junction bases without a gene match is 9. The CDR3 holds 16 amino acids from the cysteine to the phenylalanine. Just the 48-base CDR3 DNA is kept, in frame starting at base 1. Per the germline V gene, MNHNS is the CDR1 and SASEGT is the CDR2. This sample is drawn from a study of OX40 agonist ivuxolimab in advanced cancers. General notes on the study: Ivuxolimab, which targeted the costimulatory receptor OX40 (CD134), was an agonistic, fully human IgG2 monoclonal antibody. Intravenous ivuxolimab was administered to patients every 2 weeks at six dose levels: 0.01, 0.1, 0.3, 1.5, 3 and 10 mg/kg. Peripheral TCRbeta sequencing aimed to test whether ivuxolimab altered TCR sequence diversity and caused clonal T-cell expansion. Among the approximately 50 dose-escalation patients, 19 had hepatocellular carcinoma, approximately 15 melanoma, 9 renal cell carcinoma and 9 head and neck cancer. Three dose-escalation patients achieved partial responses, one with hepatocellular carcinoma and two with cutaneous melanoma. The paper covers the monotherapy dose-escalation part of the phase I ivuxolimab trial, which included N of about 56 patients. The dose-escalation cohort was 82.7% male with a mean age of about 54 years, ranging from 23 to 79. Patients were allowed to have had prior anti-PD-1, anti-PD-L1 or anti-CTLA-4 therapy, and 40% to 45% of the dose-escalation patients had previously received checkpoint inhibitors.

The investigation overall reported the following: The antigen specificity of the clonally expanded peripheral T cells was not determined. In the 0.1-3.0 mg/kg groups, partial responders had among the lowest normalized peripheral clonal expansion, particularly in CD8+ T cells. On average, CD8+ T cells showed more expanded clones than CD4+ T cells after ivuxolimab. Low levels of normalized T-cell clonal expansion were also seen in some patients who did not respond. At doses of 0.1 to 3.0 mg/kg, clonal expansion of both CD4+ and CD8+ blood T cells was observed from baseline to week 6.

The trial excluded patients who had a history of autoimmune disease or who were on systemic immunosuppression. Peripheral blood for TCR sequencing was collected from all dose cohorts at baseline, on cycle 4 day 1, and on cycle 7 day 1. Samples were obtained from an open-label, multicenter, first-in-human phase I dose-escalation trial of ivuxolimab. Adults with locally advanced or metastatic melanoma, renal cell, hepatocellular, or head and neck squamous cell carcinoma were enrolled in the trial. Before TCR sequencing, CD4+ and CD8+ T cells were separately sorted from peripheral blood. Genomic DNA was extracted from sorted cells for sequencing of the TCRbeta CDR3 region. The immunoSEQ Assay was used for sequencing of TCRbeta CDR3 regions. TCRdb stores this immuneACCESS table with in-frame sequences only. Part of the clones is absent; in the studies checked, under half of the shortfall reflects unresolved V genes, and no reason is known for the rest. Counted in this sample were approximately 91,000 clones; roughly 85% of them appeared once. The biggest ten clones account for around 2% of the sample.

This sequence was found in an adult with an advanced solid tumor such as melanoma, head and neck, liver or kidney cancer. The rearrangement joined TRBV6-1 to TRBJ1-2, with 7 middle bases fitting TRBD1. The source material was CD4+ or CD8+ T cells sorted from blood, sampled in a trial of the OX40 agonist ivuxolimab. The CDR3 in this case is CASSEALLNRGYGYTF. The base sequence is TGTGCCAGCAGTGAAGCGCTTCTCAACAGGGGATATGGCTACACCTTC.